These 31 T cell receptor beta chains were sequenced from one sample in a study of OX40 agonist ivuxolimab in advanced cancers. Only in-frame clones appear in the TCRdb table, and some are missing; sequencing was by immunoSEQ multiplex PCR. The sample yields about 34,000 clones, around 83% seen once. The sequencing used CD4+ or CD8+ T cells sorted from blood, collected in a trial of the OX40 agonist ivuxolimab. The receptors shown here come from an adult with an advanced solid tumor such as melanoma, head and neck, liver or kidney cancer.

The chain recombines TRBV5-1 with TRBJ2-5; 7 bases line up with TRBD1. J was trimmed by 2 bases and V by 0 bases; bases with no gene match: 7. The germline CDR1 and CDR2 sequences are SGHRS and YFSETQ. The CDR3 covers 16 residues. The CDR3 here is CASSLGQGSSQETQYF. CDR3 in DNA: TGCGCCAGCAGCTTGGGACAGGGAAGCTCACAAGAGACCCAGTACTTC.

The genes are TRBV5-4 and TRBJ2-1, with no clear D. V shed 4 bases and J shed 9 bases, with 11 bases lying between them. The CDR3 is 12 residues long. CDR1 is SGHNT, CDR2 YYREEE, per germline (reference sequence). DNA for the CDR3: TGTGCCAGCAGCCTTCTGGGCATTGAGCAGTTCTTC. It is translated as CASSLLGIEQFF.

The CDR3 coding sequence is TGTGCCAGCAGCTTCGAGGACAGAAACAATGAGCAGTTCTTC. It codes for CASSFEDRNNEQFF. The chain joins TRBV7-9 to TRBJ2-1; maybe TRBD1 (6 bases). The CDR3 consists of 14 residues. The V and J ends lost 3 bases and 5 bases respectively, with 11 bases between them. The V gene's germline CDR1 is SEHNR and CDR2 FQNEAQ (reference sequence).

V gene TRBV4-3 combines with J gene TRBJ2-7; possible D gene TRBD2, 6 bases. The CDR3 has 14 residues. Germline values: CDR1 LGHNA, CDR2 YSLEER. The V end lost 1 base, the J end lost 7 bases, and 14 bases lay between the germline ends. CDR3 sequence reads: CASSQGVGAGEQYF. As DNA, the CDR3 is TGCGCCAGCAGCCAAGGGGTCGGGGCGGGAGAGCAGTACTTC.

The V call is TRBV27, the J call TRBJ1-1; tentatively, D is TRBD1 (6 bases). Germline V gives CDR1 MNHEY, CDR2 SMNVEV (reference sequence). Deletions cut 7 bases from V and 4 bases from J, with 16 bases between. This CDR3 comprises 14 residues. This chain's CDR3 is CASTQGGSLTEAFF. The CDR3 bases are TGTGCCAGCACACAGGGAGGAAGTCTCACTGAAGCTTTCTTT.

The CDR3 is CASSELSVNSPLHF. The CDR3 DNA reads TGTGCCAGCAGTGAACTTAGTGTGAATTCACCCCTCCACTTT. The chain uses TRBV6-1 and TRBJ1-6; D unresolved. The V end lost 2 bases, the J end lost 7 bases, and 9 bases lay between the germline ends. Germline V gene data show CDR1 as MNHNS and CDR2 as SASEGT. The CDR3 spans 14 residues.

The CDR3 spells CASSVAGGEETQYF. The CDR3 DNA sequence: TGTGCCAGCAGCGTCGCGGGGGGTGAGGAGACCCAGTACTTC. The V gene is TRBV9, the J gene TRBJ2-5, with TRBD2 matching 8 bases. J gave up 5 bases and V 2 bases, and 5 bases lay outside the gene matches. The CDR3 consists of 14 residues. Germline V lookup: CDR1 SGDLS, CDR2 YYNGEE.

This chain connects TRBV13 to TRBJ2-5; a possible D gene is TRBD1 (6 bases). This CDR3 is 16 amino acids long. Trimming took off 5 bases at V and 3 bases at J, with 19 bases between the two ends. CDR1 is PRHDT, CDR2 FYEKMQ, per germline (reference sequence). The CDR3 DNA is TGTGCCAGCAGCCCCCCCCTACAGGGACCTAAAGAGACCCAGTACTTC. Translated, it gives CASSPPLQGPKETQYF.

This clone has only one observation. DNA of the CDR3: TGTGCCAGCAGTTTTAATCGGCCAGATACGCAGTATTTT. The encoded protein is CASSFNRPDTQYF. V is TRBV27 and J is TRBJ2-3, with D uncertain. Germline V lookup: CDR1 MNHEY, CDR2 SMNVEV (reference sequence). The CDR3 consists of 13 residues. The V end was cut by 3 bases, the J end by 4 bases, with 8 bases between.

This clone appeared once. The rearrangement joins TRBV13 to TRBJ2-1; unclear D gene. The CDR3 is 17 amino acids. The V end was cut by 5 bases, the J end by 6 bases, with 23 bases between. Germline-derived CDR1 and CDR2 are PRHDT and FYEKMQ (reference sequence). CDR3 DNA sequence: TGTGCCAGCAGCCCCCCCACAAGGGTTCGAAATCCCAATGAGCAGTTCTTC. It is translated as CASSPPTRVRNPNEQFF.

The chain employs TRBV13 and TRBJ2-7, with D possibly being TRBD1 (6 bases). Trimming stripped 5 bases from V and 3 bases from J, with 20 bases between. CDR1 is PRHDT, CDR2 FYEKMQ, per germline (reference sequence). The CDR3 totals 16 residues. CDR3: CASSPFAGTRGYEQYF. CDR3 DNA: TGTGCCAGCAGCCCCTTCGCCGGGACAAGGGGCTACGAGCAGTACTTC.

The chain is built from TRBV10-1 and TRBJ2-7; D is perhaps TRBD2 (6 bases). The CDR3 length is 14 residues. V dropped 10 bases and J dropped 0 bases, with 16 bases sitting between them. Germline V gives CDR1 WNHNN, CDR2 SYGVQD (reference sequence). The CDR3 loop is CATSRDLSSYEQYF. The CDR3 DNA reads TGCGCCACCTCGCGGGACTTGAGCTCCTACGAGCAGTACTTC.

The J gene is TRBJ1-2, the V gene TRBV27, with TRBD1 identical over 8 bases. The V gene's germline CDR1 is MNHEY and CDR2 SMNVEV (reference sequence). CDR3 size: 12 residues. V lost 6 bases and J lost 8; bases outside the gene matches: 5. The CDR3 region is CASRQGARGYTF. CDR3 DNA: TGTGCCAGCAGGCAGGGGGCCCGCGGCTACACCTTC.

The gene calls are TRBV27 and TRBJ2-1; TRBD2 is a possible D gene (6 bases). This CDR3 has 15 amino acids. Germline lookup yields CDR1 MNHEY and CDR2 SMNVEV (reference sequence). Trimming removed 3 bases from V and 8 bases from J, with 17 bases in between. The CDR3 loop is CASSFSGGAPHEQFF. The DNA for the CDR3 is TGTGCCAGCAGTTTTTCCGGGGGAGCGCCACATGAGCAGTTCTTC.

This rearrangement joins TRBV28 to TRBJ2-3; possible D gene TRBD1, 6 bases. The CDR3 length is 14 residues. Trimming removed 7 bases from V and 0 bases from J, with 11 bases in between. Germline CDR1 MDHEN, CDR2 SYDVKM. CDR3: CASNRALSTDTQYF. CDR3 nucleotides: TGTGCCAGCAACAGGGCTCTAAGCACAGATACGCAGTATTTT.

The chain employs TRBV7-9 and TRBJ2-6; D not resolved. V lost 1 base to trimming and J lost 0 bases, with 4 bases between them. The CDR3 sequence is 15 residues long. Looked up from germline, CDR1 is SEHNR and CDR2 is FQNEAQ (reference sequence). The CDR3 loop reads CASSLVISGANVLTF. CDR3 nucleotide sequence: TGTGCCAGCAGCTTAGTCATCTCTGGGGCCAACGTCCTGACTTTC.

The rearrangement links TRBV7-9 to TRBJ1-1; no firm D call. The germline V gene has CDR1 SEHNR and CDR2 FQNEAQ (reference sequence). This CDR3 is 14 amino acids long. V gave up 0 bases and J gave up 1 base, with 6 bases separating them. CDR3 sequence (DNA): TGTGCCAGCAGCTTAGCCGGGAAGAACACTGAAGCTTTCTTT. Translating gives CASSLAGKNTEAFF.

This clone appeared a single time. CDR3 in amino acids: CASSYPVAGGGKDTQYF. CDR3 sequence (DNA): TGTGCCAGCAGCTACCCCGTAGCGGGAGGGGGCAAAGATACGCAGTATTTT. This sequence joins TRBV5-4 and TRBJ2-3; TRBD2 matches at 11 bases. V trimming: 3 bases; J trimming: 5 bases; junction bases outside the gene matches: 11. Germline V gives CDR1 SGHNT, CDR2 YYREEE (reference sequence). The CDR3 covers 17 residues.

The chain couples TRBV29-1 to TRBJ2-2; D may be TRBD2 (5 bases). V was cut by 7 bases and J by 1 base, with 10 bases left in between. The CDR3 is made up of 13 amino acids. CDR1 is SQVTM, CDR2 ANQGSEA, per germline. CDR3 in DNA: TGCAGCGGTAAAGCGGTGAACACCGGGGAGCTGTTTTTT. Amino acid sequence: CSGKAVNTGELFF.

This chain joins TRBV7-9 and TRBJ2-5; D gene ambiguous. CDR1 SEHNR and CDR2 FQNEAQ come from the germline V gene (reference sequence). This CDR3 has 13 residues. The V gene lost 1 base and the J gene lost 5 bases, with 8 bases spanning the gap. In DNA form, the CDR3 reads TGTGCCAGCAGCTTAGTCCCGGGCGAGACCCAGTACTTC. Its protein product is CASSLVPGETQYF.

The V call is TRBV19, the J call TRBJ1-4; TRBD1 agrees at 7 bases. The CDR3 extends over 16 amino acids. Per germline, CDR1 LNHDA and CDR2 SQIVND (reference sequence). V trimming: 3 bases; J trimming: 0 bases; junction bases outside the gene matches: 4. The CDR3 protein is CASSMTGTSTNEKLFF. CDR3 DNA: TGTGCCAGTAGTATGACAGGGACCTCAACTAATGAAAAACTGTTTTTT.

The chain joins TRBV4-1 to TRBJ1-1, with TRBD1 matching over 9 bases. CDR1 MGHRA and CDR2 YSYEKL come from the germline V gene. The CDR3 totals 16 residues. The V and J ends lost 0 bases and 3 bases, in that order; junction bases with no gene match: 5. DNA for the CDR3: TGCGCCAGCAGCCAAGATCCCCGACAGGGGGACACTGAAGCTTTCTTT. This codes for CASSQDPRQGDTEAFF.

A note on this clone: The junction does not match germline at one end; this may be a read error. This rearrangement joins TRBV5-4 to TRBJ1-4; D uncertain. CDR1 and CDR2 (germline): SGHNT, YYREEE (reference sequence). The length of the CDR3 is 12 residues. The CDR3 DNA reads as TGTGCCAGCAGTTTGGGGAATGAAAAACTGTTTTTT. It translates to CASSLGNEKLFF.

V usage is TRBV11-2 and J usage is TRBJ2-7, with no clear D. V was shortened by 1 base and J by 3 bases, with 4 bases between the two germline ends. This CDR3 is built from 12 residues. CDR1 and CDR2 (germline): SGHAT, FQNNGV. The DNA of the CDR3 is TGTGCCAGCAGCTTAGTGGTCTACGAGCAGTACTTC. It translates to CASSLVVYEQYF.

The V call is TRBV4-1, the J call TRBJ1-3; unclear D gene. CDR1 MGHRA and CDR2 YSYEKL come from the germline V gene. Deletions cut 0 bases from V and 0 bases from J, with 6 bases between. The CDR3 totals 15 residues. The CDR3 nucleotides are TGCGCCAGCAGCCAAGATGGGCCCTCTGGAAACACCATATATTTT. Its protein is CASSQDGPSGNTIYF.

The chain uses TRBV10-3 and TRBJ2-2, with 7 positions matching TRBD1. After removal of 0 bases from V and 3 bases from J, the junction contained 4 bases not matched to a gene. The CDR3 runs 16 residues. CDR1 is ENHRY and CDR2 is SYGVKD in the germline V gene. This CDR3 is CAISESQQGYTGELFF. CDR3 DNA sequence: TGTGCCATCAGTGAGTCCCAACAGGGGTACACCGGGGAGCTGTTTTTT.

In nucleotides, the CDR3 is TGTGCCAGCGGGACAGGTGGGTCCAATGAGCAGTTCTTC. It translates to CASGTGGSNEQFF. V is TRBV5-4 and J is TRBJ2-1; 8 bases fit TRBD1. Germline V lookup: CDR1 SGHNT, CDR2 YYREEE (reference sequence). The CDR3 covers 13 residues. V shed 7 bases and J 6 bases; nucleotides not matched to a gene: 6.

The chain couples TRBV29-1 to TRBJ2-7, with unresolved D. The length of the CDR3 is 14 residues. The V gene's germline CDR1 is SQVTM and CDR2 ANQGSEA. Trimming pared 0 bases from V and 2 bases from J, leaving 11 bases between. In DNA form, the CDR3 reads TGCAGCGTTGAAGATGGAGCCTCGCCCTACGAGCAGTACTTC. It codes for CSVEDGASPYEQYF.

The V call is TRBV6-1, the J call TRBJ2-7, with 8 positions matching TRBD1. The CDR3 length is 14 residues. Per germline, CDR1 MNHNS and CDR2 SASEGT. Losses at the gene ends were 8 bases for V and 3 bases for J; bases not matched to a gene: 9. This CDR3 is CASVELGQGYEQYF. CDR3 DNA: TGTGCCAGCGTGGAGCTAGGACAGGGCTACGAGCAGTACTTC.

The J gene is TRBJ1-1, the V gene TRBV28, with a possible D match to TRBD1 (6 bases). V lost 5 bases and J lost 1, with 17 bases in between. Per the germline V gene, CDR1 is MDHEN and CDR2 is SYDVKM. The CDR3 spans 16 residues. CDR3 DNA: TGTGCCAGCAGTACCATTACCGGGACAAGGAACACTGAAGCTTTCTTT. Its protein product is CASSTITGTRNTEAFF. Complete variable domain (other parts from reference TRBV28 and TRBJ1-1): DVKVTQSSRYLVKRTGEKVFLECVQDMDHENMFWYRQDPGLGLRLIYFSYDVKMKEKGDIPEGYSVSREKKERFSLILESASTNQTSMYLCASSTITGTRNTEAFFGQGTRLTVV.

The chain couples TRBV9 to TRBJ1-1; the D gene is possibly TRBD1 (6 bases). The CDR3 has 16 amino acids. V dropped 0 bases and J dropped 1 base, with 13 bases sitting between them. Germline CDR1 and CDR2: SGDLS and YYNGEE. The DNA of the CDR3 is TGTGCCAGCAGCGTAGAACAGGGAGCCCCGAACACTGAAGCTTTCTTT. Protein sequence: CASSVEQGAPNTEAFF. The complete variable domain, with remaining parts taken from reference TRBV9 and TRBJ1-1, reads DSGVTQTPKHLITATGQRVTLRCSPRSGDLSVYWYQQSLDQGLQFLIQYYNGEERAKGNILERFSAQQFPDLHSELNLSSLELGDSALYFCASSVEQGAPNTEAFFGQGTRLTVV.